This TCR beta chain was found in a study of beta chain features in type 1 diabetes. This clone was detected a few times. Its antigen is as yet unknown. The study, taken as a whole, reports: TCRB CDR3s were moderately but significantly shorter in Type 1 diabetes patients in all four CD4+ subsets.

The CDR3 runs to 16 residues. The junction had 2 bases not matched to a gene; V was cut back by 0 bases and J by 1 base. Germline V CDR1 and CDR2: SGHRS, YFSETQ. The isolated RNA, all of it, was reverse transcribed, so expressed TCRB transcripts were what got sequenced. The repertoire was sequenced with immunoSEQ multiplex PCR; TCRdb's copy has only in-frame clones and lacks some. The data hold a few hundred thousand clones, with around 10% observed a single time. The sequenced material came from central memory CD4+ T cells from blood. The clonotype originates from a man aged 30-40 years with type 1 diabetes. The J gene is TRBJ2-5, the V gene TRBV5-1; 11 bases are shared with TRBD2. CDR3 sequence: CASSLGSGRVQETQYF. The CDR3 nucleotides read TGCGCCAGCAGCTTGGGTAGCGGGAGGGTCCAAGAGACCCAGTACTTC. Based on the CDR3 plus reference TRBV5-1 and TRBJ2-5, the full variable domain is KAGVTQTPRYLIKTRGQQVTLSCSPISGHRSVSWYQQTPGQGLQFLFEYFSETQRNKGNFPGRFSGRQFSNSRSEMNVSTLELGDSALYLCASSLGSGRVQETQYFGPGTRLLVL.